The source of this TCR beta chain is a study of OX40 agonist ivuxolimab in advanced cancers. This table comes from immunoSEQ multiplex PCR, and its TCRdb copy is limited to in-frame clones, with some not included. Among tens of thousands of clones listed, around 90% were seen once. Note on this clone: Antigen unknown.

The length of the CDR3 is 13 residues. V lost 5 bases to trimming and J lost 0 bases, with 8 bases between them. The germline gives CDR1 SGHRS, CDR2 YFSETQ. General study points: Some of the lowest clonal expansion was seen in partial responders at 0.1-3.0 mg/kg. Normalized T-cell clonal expansion was also low in some nonresponders.

J is TRBJ1-1 and V is TRBV5-1, with a weak D call TRBD1 (6 bases). The clonotype originates from an adult with an advanced solid tumor such as melanoma, head and neck, liver or kidney cancer. The specimen comprised CD4+ or CD8+ T cells sorted from blood, sampled in a trial of the OX40 agonist ivuxolimab. CDR3 loop: CASSRDMNTEAFF. Here the CDR3 DNA reads TGCGCCAGCAGTAGGGACATGAACACTGAAGCTTTCTTT.